This T cell receptor beta chain was found in a study of blood T cell repertoires in COVID-19. As for the study in general: T cells, B-cell-depleted T cells, or PBMCs supplied cDNA or gDNA.

In the source study's methods: Using reference gene primer amplification, nucleated cell counts were estimated. Some clones are missing from TCRdb's copy, which holds only in-frame ones; the method was immunoSEQ multiplex PCR. D and trimming were read from the DNA, whereas the V and J calls and clone size are those reported in that table. The data show approximately 160,000 clones, with roughly 86% seen just once and roughly 7.5% held by the top ten. Trimming left V 0 bases short and J 4 bases short, with 11 bases between. This CDR3 contains 15 residues. The germline V gene encodes CDR1 SGDLS and CDR2 YYNGEE.

The chain has TRBV9 and TRBJ1-3; no clear D. The receptor was derived from a man aged 35 to 55 who had recovered from COVID-19. Sequenced: peripheral blood. CDR3 nucleotide sequence: TGTGCCAGCAGCGTAGAAGAGGGTTTGGGAAACACCATATATTTT. Its protein product is CASSVEEGLGNTIYF.